One sample yielded the 27 T cell receptor beta chains listed below, sequenced in a study of cytomegalovirus exposure and HLA in healthy donors. The PCR contained 60 Vbeta and 13 Jbeta primers. Using immunoSEQ multiplex PCR, the repertoire was profiled, and TCRdb retains in-frame clones only, with some absent. This sample has 100,000 to 150,000 clones; 72% occur once, and the top ten carry more than 3%. The sample consisted of PBMCs. The receptors originated from a man aged 25 to 40 in good health and CMV-seronegative.

This rearrangement joins TRBV5-6 to TRBJ2-3; D uncertain. The CDR3 has 15 residues. The V end lost 3 bases, the J end lost 3 bases, and 14 bases lay between the germline ends. The germline V gene has CDR1 SGHDT and CDR2 YYEEEE. This chain's CDR3 is CASSSTVVRTDTQYF. CDR3 DNA: TGTGCCAGCAGCTCCACGGTTGTGAGGACAGATACGCAGTATTTT.

The chain recombines TRBV27 with TRBJ2-3; 7 nucleotides agree with TRBD2. With V trimmed by 7 bases and J by 4 bases, 8 bases remained unmatched. Germline V gene data show CDR1 as MNHEY and CDR2 as SMNVEV (reference sequence). The length of the CDR3 is 14 residues. The CDR3 loop reads CASTPGGGADTQYF. CDR3 DNA sequence: TGTGCCAGCACCCCGGGTGGGGGGGCAGATACGCAGTATTTT.

The rearrangement joins TRBV19 to TRBJ1-1, with D perhaps matching TRBD1 (6 bases). Per the germline V gene, CDR1 is LNHDA and CDR2 is SQIVND (reference sequence). This CDR3 has 15 residues. Trimming removed 3 bases from V and 3 bases from J, with 14 bases in between. The CDR3 reads CASSIRAGEYTEAFF. For the CDR3, the DNA is TGTGCCAGTAGTATTCGGGCAGGGGAGTACACTGAAGCTTTCTTT.

This clone was counted a single time. V usage is TRBV7-2 and J usage is TRBJ2-1; D may be TRBD2 (7 bases). CDR3 length: 14 residues. Trimming removed 0 bases from V and 9 bases from J, with 12 bases in between. Germline V lookup: CDR1 SGHTA, CDR2 FQGNSA. The CDR3 reads CASSLAGGRVEQFF. In DNA, the CDR3 is TGTGCCAGCAGCTTAGCGGGGGGGCGAGTTGAGCAGTTCTTC.

The J gene is TRBJ2-1, the V gene TRBV19; TRBD2 might be the D (6 bases). CDR1 LNHDA and CDR2 SQIVND come from the germline V gene (reference sequence). V was pared by 5 bases and J by 8 bases, with 16 bases between. The CDR3 runs to 14 residues. In DNA form, the CDR3 reads TGTGCCAGTAGTTGGGGACTGCAAGGAGATGAGCAGTTCTTC. Translated: CASSWGLQGDEQFF.

This rearrangement joins TRBV5-6 to TRBJ2-6; the D is unclear. Germline V gene lookup returns CDR1 SGHDT and CDR2 YYEEEE. The V end was cut by 0 bases, the J end by 0 bases, with 4 bases between. The CDR3 loop spans 15 amino acids. The CDR3 region has the DNA TGTGCCAGCAGCTTGGGAGTCTCTGGGGCCAACGTCCTGACTTTC. Translation gives CASSLGVSGANVLTF.

V and J are TRBV19 and TRBJ1-4, with D tentatively TRBD1 (5 bases). Per the germline V gene, CDR1 is LNHDA and CDR2 is SQIVND (reference sequence). V dropped 10 bases and J dropped 7 bases, with 25 bases sitting between them. This CDR3 is built from 16 residues. This chain's CDR3 is CATTRGTQSWGEKLFF. Here the CDR3 DNA reads TGTGCCACCACTCGGGGGACCCAGAGCTGGGGTGAAAAACTGTTTTTT.

The V and J genes are TRBV7-9 and TRBJ1-6, with D possibly TRBD1 on 5 matching bases. V lost 0 bases and J lost 5, with 14 bases in between. CDR3 size: 17 residues. Germline CDR1 is SEHNR and CDR2 is FQNEAQ (reference sequence). CDR3 bases: TGTGCCAGCAGCTTAGCGGCCAGGGTGTCAAATAATTCACCCCTCCACTTT. Encoded protein: CASSLAARVSNNSPLHF.

The chain carries TRBV5-6 and TRBJ2-1; TRBD1 matches at 7 bases. Germline-derived CDR1 and CDR2 are SGHDT and YYEEEE. V gave up 2 bases and J gave up 15 bases; unmatched junction bases: 17. This CDR3 has 15 amino acids. The CDR3 loop is CASSFYGQASLIRFF. The CDR3, as DNA: TGTGCCAGCAGCTTTTACGGACAGGCGAGTTTGATCCGGTTCTTC.

CDR3 bases: TGTGCCAGCAGCGGGACAGGGGATCAGCCCCAGCATTTT. This codes for CASSGTGDQPQHF. The gene calls are TRBV6-5 and TRBJ1-5, with TRBD1 matching 10 bases. The V and J ends lost 6 bases and 5 bases, in that order; junction bases with no gene match: 1. CDR3 length: 13 residues. CDR1 is MNHEY and CDR2 is SVGAGI in the germline V gene.

The genes are TRBV5-6 and TRBJ2-3; TRBD1 aligns across 9 bases. V trimming: 4 bases; J trimming: 6 bases; junction bases outside the gene matches: 3. CDR1 and CDR2 (germline): SGHDT, YYEEEE. The CDR3 loop spans 13 amino acids. The CDR3 region is CASSVQGADTQYF. The CDR3 DNA reads TGTGCCAGCAGCGTACAGGGGGCTGATACGCAGTATTTT.

This sequence joins TRBV5-5 and TRBJ1-2; tentative D call: TRBD1 (6 bases). Germline V gene sequence: CDR1 SGHKS, CDR2 YYEKEE (reference sequence). Trimming shortened V by 4 bases and J by 0 bases, and 16 bases separated the two germline ends. This CDR3 is built from 16 residues. In DNA, the CDR3 is TGTGCCAGCAGCGGCCCCGGACAGATCACTAACTATGGCTACACCTTC. Amino acids: CASSGPGQITNYGYTF.

This clone was detected a few times. The rearrangement joins TRBV6-5 to TRBJ2-7; 7 bases align to TRBD1. J gave up 3 bases and V 1 base, and 6 bases lay outside the gene matches. This CDR3 has 15 residues. CDR1 is MNHEY and CDR2 is SVGAGI in the germline V gene. In DNA form, the CDR3 reads TGTGCCAGCAGTTACTTCGGGACAGATCTCTACGAGCAGTACTTC. It yields the protein CASSYFGTDLYEQYF.

The chain has TRBV28 and TRBJ1-1, with D possibly matching TRBD1 (6 bases). Trimming cost V 9 bases and J 5 bases, with 16 bases left between them. The length of the CDR3 is 13 residues. Germline V CDR1 and CDR2: MDHEN, SYDVKM. The CDR3 here is CASQSPRGTEAFF. The CDR3, as DNA: TGTGCCAGTCAATCTCCGAGGGGGACTGAAGCTTTCTTT.

The table lists this clone with a count of one. The chain is built from TRBV28 and TRBJ2-3; no reliable D call. The V end was cut by 5 bases, the J end by 6 bases, with 15 bases between. CDR3 length: 14 amino acids. Germline CDR1 and CDR2: MDHEN and SYDVKM. CDR3 sequence reads: CASSVGYTGDTQYF. The DNA of the CDR3 is TGTGCCAGCAGTGTCGGATACACCGGGGATACGCAGTATTTT.

The sample holds a few counts of this clone. V is TRBV5-4 and J is TRBJ2-3, with TRBD1 matching 9 bases. V lost 4 bases, J lost 3 bases, and 3 bases stayed unmatched. The CDR3 is 14 amino acids. Germline CDR1 is SGHNT and CDR2 is YYREEE (reference sequence). CDR3 sequence reads: CASSPDRGTDTQYF. Written as DNA, the CDR3 is TGTGCCAGCAGCCCCGACAGGGGGACAGATACGCAGTATTTT.

Points on this clone: Its ends do not fully match the called genes, so a read error is possible. The chain recombines TRBV7-9 with TRBJ2-5; 10 bases agree with TRBD1. The length of the CDR3 is 17 residues. Germline V gene lookup returns CDR1 SEHNR and CDR2 FQNEAQ (reference sequence). CDR3 sequence: CSSSLVRDRGLRETQYF. The CDR3, as DNA: TGTTCCAGCAGCTTAGTGCGTGACAGGGGGCTGCGGGAGACCCAGTACTTC.

This chain's CDR3 is CASSYDPGSGNTIYF. CDR3 DNA: TGTGCCAGCAGTTACGACCCCGGGTCTGGAAACACCATATATTTT. The V gene is TRBV6-5, the J gene TRBJ1-3; D unclear. V lost 2 bases, J lost 1 base, and 9 bases lay in between. The CDR3 sequence is 15 residues long. Germline V lookup: CDR1 MNHEY, CDR2 SVGAGI.

This sequence joins TRBV10-3 and TRBJ1-4; 8 nucleotides match TRBD1. Germline loops: CDR1 ENHRY, CDR2 SYGVKD. The CDR3 covers 15 residues. V shed 0 bases, J shed 8 bases, and the junction held 5 bases outside the gene matches. The CDR3 bases are TGTGCCATCAGTGAGTCGACAGGGGTGGGCGAAAAACTGTTTTTT. It specifies CAISESTGVGEKLFF.

This clone showed up just once. V and J are TRBV2 and TRBJ1-2; D might be TRBD1 (6 bases). The CDR3 spans 14 residues. Germline V gene data show CDR1 as SNHLY and CDR2 as FYNNEI. Trimming removed 6 bases at V and 3 bases at J, with 14 bases between. The CDR3 nucleotides read TGTGCCAGCAGGGCGGTGGGGGCGGACTATGGCTACACCTTC. It codes for CASRAVGADYGYTF. Based on the CDR3 plus reference TRBV2 and TRBJ1-2, the full variable domain is EPEVTQTPSHQVTQMGQEVILRCVPISNHLYFYWYRQILGQKVEFLVSFYNNEISEKSEIFDDQFSVERPDGSNFTLKIRSTKLEDSAMYFCASRAVGADYGYTFGSGTRLTVV.

This chain connects TRBV5-4 to TRBJ1-2; 9 bases are a match to TRBD1. Germline V gene sequence: CDR1 SGHNT, CDR2 YYREEE (reference sequence). V shed 0 bases and J 7 bases; nucleotides not matched to a gene: 4. The CDR3 consists of 14 residues. CDR3 bases: TGTGCCAGCAGCTTGGAGGACAGGGGCCGTGGCTACACCTTC. As protein: CASSLEDRGRGYTF.

This chain joins TRBV18 and TRBJ1-2; 9 nucleotides line up with TRBD1. J gave up 2 bases and V 6 bases, and 4 bases lay outside the gene matches. Germline V gives CDR1 KGHSH, CDR2 LQKENI. This CDR3 is built from 14 residues. CDR3: CASSPTGGNYGYTF. The CDR3 DNA follows: TGTGCCAGCTCTCCGACAGGGGGAAACTATGGCTACACCTTC. The full variable domain, completed using reference TRBV18 and TRBJ1-2, is NAGVMQNPRHLVRRRGQEARLRCSPMKGHSHVYWYRQLPEEGLKFMVYLQKENIIDESGMPKERFSAEFPKEGPSILRIQQVVRGDSAAYFCASSPTGGNYGYTFGSGTRLTVV.

The V and J genes are TRBV19 and TRBJ2-5; 9 bases fit TRBD1. The J call may be wrong; the DNA end is better matched by TRBJ2-7. Germline loops: CDR1 LNHDA, CDR2 SQIVND (reference sequence). The CDR3 is 14 amino acids. This CDR3 is CASSSGTGLHEQYF. The CDR3 coding sequence is TGTGCCAGTAGTTCCGGGACAGGGCTCCACGAGCAGTACTTC.

This chain joins TRBV16 and TRBJ2-2; no clear D. There are 13 residues in the CDR3. V lost 0 bases and J lost 6, with 5 bases in between. Germline V gives CDR1 KGHSY, CDR2 FQNENV. The CDR3 DNA reads TGTGCCAGCAGCCAATCAGCGTCCGGGGAGCTGTTTTTT. Residues: CASSQSASGELFF. Supplemented by reference TRBV16 and TRBJ2-2, the full variable domain reads GEEVAQTPKHLVRGEGQKAKLYCAPIKGHSYVFWYQQVLKNEFKFLISFQNENVFDETGMPKERFSAKCLPNSPCSLEIQATKLEDSAVYFCASSQSASGELFFGEGSRLTVL.

The rearrangement joins TRBV27 to TRBJ2-2, with a possible D match to TRBD2 (5 bases). V shed 0 bases and J shed 4 bases, with 9 bases lying between them. Looked up from germline, CDR1 is MNHEY and CDR2 is SMNVEV (reference sequence). The CDR3 has 15 residues. Here the CDR3 reads CASSLSIEGTGELFF. As DNA, the CDR3 is TGTGCCAGCAGTTTATCGATCGAGGGCACCGGGGAGCTGTTTTTT.

The chain couples TRBV4-1 to TRBJ1-1, with 12 bases lining up with TRBD1. Germline V lookup: CDR1 MGHRA, CDR2 YSYEKL. The junction had 12 bases not matched to a gene; V was cut back by 2 bases and J by 11 bases. This CDR3 comprises 16 residues. CDR3 loop: CASSQHSGTGGARAFF. Written as DNA, the CDR3 is TGCGCCAGCAGCCAACATTCCGGGACAGGGGGCGCGAGGGCTTTCTTT.

V usage is TRBV20-1 and J usage is TRBJ1-1; D is unresolved. This CDR3 contains 11 residues. The germline V gene has CDR1 DFQATT and CDR2 SNEGSKA (reference sequence). V dropped 7 bases and J dropped 3 bases, with 9 bases sitting between them. Written as DNA, the CDR3 is TGCAGTGACAGCTGGGACACTGAAGCTTTCTTT. It is translated as CSDSWDTEAFF.